This T cell receptor beta chain comes out of a study of blood T cell repertoires in COVID-19. As for the study in general: The United States, Italy and Spain were the sources of the acute and convalescent COVID-19 samples. T cells, B-cell-depleted T cells, or PBMCs supplied cDNA or gDNA.

The sample holds one count of this clone. This CDR3 has 15 amino acids. Germline CDR1 SGHRS, CDR2 YFSETQ. The V segment lost 4 bases and the J segment 1 base; nucleotides outside the gene matches: 6. Original methodology: Estimation of nucleated cell counts was performed using reference gene primer amplification. Only in-frame clones appear in the TCRdb table, and some are missing; sequencing was by immunoSEQ multiplex PCR. The V and J calls and the clone size are those of that table, but D and trimming were determined from the DNA. The sample yields some 260,000 clones, nearly 90% seen once. The sequence came from a woman in her twenties or thirties with acute or convalescent COVID-19. Input material: peripheral blood. The chain links TRBV5-1 to TRBJ2-5, with TRBD1 matching over 8 bases. DNA of the CDR3: TGCGCCAGCAGCGGAGGACAGGGAGCCCAAGAGACCCAGTACTTC. It yields the protein CASSGGQGAQETQYF.